This entry describes one T cell receptor beta chain. The CDR3 spans 15 residues. V was cut by 3 bases and J by 4 bases, with 15 bases left in between. The germline V gene has CDR1 MNHEY and CDR2 SMNVEV (reference sequence). The sample belongs to a study of blood T cell repertoires in COVID-19. TCRdb's table, derived via immunoSEQ multiplex PCR, lists solely in-frame clones and lacks some. The sample has 130,000 or so clones; around four fifths are singletons. This sequence was found in a human donor in a cohort sampled during active COVID-19. This rearrangement joins TRBV27 to TRBJ2-5; D is perhaps TRBD1 (7 bases). The sample comprised peripheral blood. CDR3 DNA: TGTGCCAGCAGTTTTTCGAACAGGGGAGGAGAGACCCAGTACTTC. Protein product: CASSFSNRGGETQYF.